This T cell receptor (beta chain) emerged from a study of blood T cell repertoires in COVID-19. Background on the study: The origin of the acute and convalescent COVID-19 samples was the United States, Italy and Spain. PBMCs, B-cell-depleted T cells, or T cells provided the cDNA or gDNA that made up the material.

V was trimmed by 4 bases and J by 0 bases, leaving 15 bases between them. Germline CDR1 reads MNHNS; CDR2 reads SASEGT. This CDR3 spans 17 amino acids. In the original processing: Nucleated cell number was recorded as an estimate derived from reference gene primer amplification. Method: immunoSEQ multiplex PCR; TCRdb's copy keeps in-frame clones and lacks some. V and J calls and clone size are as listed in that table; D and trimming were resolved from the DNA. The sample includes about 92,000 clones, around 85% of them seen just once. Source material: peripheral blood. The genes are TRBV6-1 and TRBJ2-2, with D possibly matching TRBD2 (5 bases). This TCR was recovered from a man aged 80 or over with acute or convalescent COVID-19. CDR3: CASSALPGNANTGELFF. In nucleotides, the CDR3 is TGTGCCAGCAGTGCCCTACCGGGAAACGCGAACACCGGGGAGCTGTTTTTT.